These 4 T cell receptor beta chains were all obtained from the same sample, sequenced in a study of tumor and adjacent non-tumor tissue in lung cancer. The library came from three nested PCR rounds adapted from ARM-PCR protocols. MiXCR, run by TCRdb on the multiplex PCR reads, gives a single entry per CDR3 protein. Found here are about 110,000 distinct CDR3 sequences, over 75% of them singletons; the top ten hold 22%. RNA was extracted from bulk tissue without any cell sorting. Sequencing was performed on lung tumor tissue. The receptors originated from a man in his 70s with non-small cell lung cancer.

Concerning this clonotype: At one end, the junction sequence differs from germline, possibly due to a read error. The chain uses TRBV2 and TRBJ2-3; 9 positions agree with TRBD2. Germline CDR1 and CDR2: SNHLY and FYNNEI. The CDR3 consists of 15 residues. The CDR3: CASRLAGTSRDTQYF. CDR3 bases: TGTGCCAGCAGGCTAGCGGGAACTTCCAGAGATACACAGTATTTT. Based on the CDR3 plus reference TRBV2 and TRBJ2-3, the full variable domain is EPEVTQTPSHQVTQMGQEVILRCVPISNHLYFYWYRQILGQKVEFLVSFYNNEISEKSEIFDDQFSVERPDGSNFTLKIRSTKLEDSAMYFCASRLAGTSRDTQYFGPGTRLTVL.

This clonotype showed up just a few times. The junction does not match germline at one end; this may be a read error. J is TRBJ1-2 and V is TRBV6-6, with 10 bases fitting TRBD1. Germline CDR1 is MNHNY and CDR2 is SVGAGI (reference sequence). This CDR3 contains 14 residues. The DNA of the CDR3 is TGTGCCAGTACTTCCGGGACAGGGGAATATGGCTACACATTC. It encodes CASTSGTGEYGYTF.

This rearrangement joins TRBV11-2 to TRBJ2-5; 7 bases map to TRBD2. There are 13 residues in the CDR3. Germline V lookup: CDR1 SGHAT, CDR2 FQNNGV. V trimming: 0 bases; J trimming: 13 bases; junction bases outside the gene matches: 8. This chain's CDR3 is CASSLESRLAPYF. For the CDR3, the DNA is TGTGCCAGCAGCTTAGAATCCAGACTAGCTCCGTACTTC.

In regard to this clonotype: No conserved phenylalanine or tryptophan is present at the end of the CDR3, so a read error is the likely explanation. The limits of the CDR3 on the DNA are not certain, so only TCRdb's listed CDR3 is given. The rearrangement links TRBV12-3 or TRBV12-4 to TRBJ1-6; the table's D call, TRBD1, was not checked against the DNA. The CDR3 has 14 amino acids, counting both end residues. The CDR3 sequence: CARSPGQDNSPFHL.